This TCR beta chain was identified during a study of cytomegalovirus exposure and HLA in healthy donors. The repertoire was sequenced with immunoSEQ multiplex PCR; TCRdb's copy has only in-frame clones and lacks some. The repertoire holds 200,000 to 250,000 clones, with approximately 90% as singletons. Regarding this clone: Its antigen is unknown.

Study findings and constraints: According to the study, roughly 160 TCR beta chains were cytomegalovirus-associated.

V shed 2 bases and J 1 base; nucleotides not matched to a gene: 1. This CDR3 region has 14 residues. Per germline, CDR1 SGHTA and CDR2 FQGNSA. The rearrangement joins TRBV7-2 to TRBJ1-2, with 7 bases aligning to TRBD1. Sequenced input: PBMCs. The clonotype originates from a young man in good health and CMV-seronegative. The DNA of the CDR3 is TGTGCCAGCAGCTTATACAGGGGTAACTATGGCTACACCTTC. It yields the protein CASSLYRGNYGYTF.